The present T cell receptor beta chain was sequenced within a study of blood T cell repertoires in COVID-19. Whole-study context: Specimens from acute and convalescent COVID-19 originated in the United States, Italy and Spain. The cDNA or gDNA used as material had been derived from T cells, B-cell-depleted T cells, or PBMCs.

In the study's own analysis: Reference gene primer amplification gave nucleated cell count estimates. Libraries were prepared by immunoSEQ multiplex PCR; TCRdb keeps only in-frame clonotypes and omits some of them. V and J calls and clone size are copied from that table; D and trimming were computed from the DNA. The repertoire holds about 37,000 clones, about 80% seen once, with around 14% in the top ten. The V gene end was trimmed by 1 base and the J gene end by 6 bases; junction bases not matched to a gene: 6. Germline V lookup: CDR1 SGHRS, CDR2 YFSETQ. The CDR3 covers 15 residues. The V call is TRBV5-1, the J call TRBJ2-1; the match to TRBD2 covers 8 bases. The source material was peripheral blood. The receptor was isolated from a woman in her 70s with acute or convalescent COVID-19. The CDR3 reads CASSLFSGAPNEQFF. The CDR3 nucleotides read TGCGCCAGCAGCTTGTTTAGCGGGGCTCCCAATGAGCAGTTCTTC.